This T cell receptor (beta chain) was recorded in a study of PD-1 blockade in classical Hodgkin lymphoma. Broader study findings: Compared with baseline, CD4+ but not CD8+ TCR diversity had risen significantly by C4D1. Possible causes of repertoire differences, disease activity or prior therapy, remain undefined.

Note on this clone: Antigen unknown.

Some clones are missing from TCRdb's copy, which holds only in-frame ones; the method was immunoSEQ multiplex PCR. The sample contains fewer than 70,000 clones, 88% of which appear only once. Brentuximab vedotin exposure varied, and every patient relapsed after autologous stem cell transplantation. Per the germline V gene, CDR1 is SGDLS and CDR2 is YYNGEE. CDR3 length equals 14 residues. Trimming cost V 6 bases and J 4 bases, with 15 bases left between them. This specimen was peripheral blood mononuclear cells (PBMCs), taken before the second cycle of nivolumab. The origin of this receptor is a human donor with classical Hodgkin lymphoma. The chain has TRBV9 and TRBJ2-3, with a weak D call TRBD1 (6 bases). CDR3 sequence: CASTTGPVADTQYF. The CDR3 DNA reads as TGTGCCAGCACCACAGGGCCCGTGGCAGATACGCAGTATTTT.